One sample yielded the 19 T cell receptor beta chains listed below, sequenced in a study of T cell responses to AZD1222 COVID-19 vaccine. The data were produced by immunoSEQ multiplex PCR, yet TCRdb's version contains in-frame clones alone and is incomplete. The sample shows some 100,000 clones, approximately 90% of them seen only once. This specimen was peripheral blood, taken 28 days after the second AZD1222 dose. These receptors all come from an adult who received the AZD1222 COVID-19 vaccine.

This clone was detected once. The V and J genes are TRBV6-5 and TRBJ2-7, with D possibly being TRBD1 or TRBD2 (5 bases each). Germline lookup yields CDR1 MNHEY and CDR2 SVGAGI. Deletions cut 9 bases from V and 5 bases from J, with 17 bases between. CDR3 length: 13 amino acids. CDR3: CASSDSGRDEQYF. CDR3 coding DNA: TGTGCCAGTAGCGACAGTGGCAGGGACGAGCAGTACTTC.

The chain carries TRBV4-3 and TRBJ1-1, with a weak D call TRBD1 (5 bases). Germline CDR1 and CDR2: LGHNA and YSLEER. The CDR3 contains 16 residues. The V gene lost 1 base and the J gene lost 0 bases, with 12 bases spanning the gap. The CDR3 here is CASSQALRGMNTEAFF. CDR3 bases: TGCGCCAGCAGCCAAGCCCTCCGGGGGATGAACACTGAAGCTTTCTTT.

The CDR3 region has the DNA TGTGCCAGCAGCTTAGCCACAAATAACGTAGGCTATGGCTACACCTTC. Its translation: CASSLATNNVGYGYTF. The chain is built from TRBV7-2 and TRBJ1-2; unclear D gene. The V gene lost 0 bases and the J gene lost 4 bases, with 15 bases spanning the gap. The CDR3 spans 16 residues. Per germline, CDR1 SGHTA and CDR2 FQGNSA.

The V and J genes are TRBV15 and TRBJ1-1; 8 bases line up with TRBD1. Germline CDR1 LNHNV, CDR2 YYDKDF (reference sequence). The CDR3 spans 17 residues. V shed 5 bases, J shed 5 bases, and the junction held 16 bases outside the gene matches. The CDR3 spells CATSSVQGVTWNTEAFF. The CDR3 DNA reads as TGTGCCACCAGCTCCGTACAGGGGGTGACTTGGAATACTGAAGCTTTCTTT.

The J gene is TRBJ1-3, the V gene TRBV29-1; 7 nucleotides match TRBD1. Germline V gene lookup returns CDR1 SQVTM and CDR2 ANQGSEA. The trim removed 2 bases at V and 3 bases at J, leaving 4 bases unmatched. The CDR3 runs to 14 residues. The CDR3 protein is CSVEKGAVGNTIYF. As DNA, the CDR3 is TGCAGCGTTGAAAAGGGGGCCGTTGGAAACACCATATATTTT.

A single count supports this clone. CDR3 region: CASSQGLAGSGYTGELFF. DNA for the CDR3: TGCGCCAGCAGCCAAGGACTAGCGGGGAGCGGTTATACCGGGGAGCTGTTTTTT. The J gene is TRBJ2-2, the V gene TRBV4-3, with 11 bases identical to TRBD2. Germline V lookup: CDR1 LGHNA, CDR2 YSLEER. Trimming cost V 1 base and J 5 bases; bases outside gene matches: 9. The CDR3 is made up of 18 amino acids.

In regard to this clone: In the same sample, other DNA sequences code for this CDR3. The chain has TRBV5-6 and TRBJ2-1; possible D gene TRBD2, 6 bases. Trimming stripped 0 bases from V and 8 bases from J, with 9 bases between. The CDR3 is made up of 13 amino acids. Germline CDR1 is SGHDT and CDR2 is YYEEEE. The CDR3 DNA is TGTGCCAGCAGCTTGGGACTAGAAGATGAGCAGTTCTTC. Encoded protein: CASSLGLEDEQFF.

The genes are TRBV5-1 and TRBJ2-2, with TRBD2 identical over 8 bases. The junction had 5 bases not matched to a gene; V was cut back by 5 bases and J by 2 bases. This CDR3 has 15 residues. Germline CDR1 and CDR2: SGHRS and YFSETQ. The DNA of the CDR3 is TGCGCCAGCAGATTAGCGGGACCTAACACCGGGGAGCTGTTTTTT. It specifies CASRLAGPNTGELFF. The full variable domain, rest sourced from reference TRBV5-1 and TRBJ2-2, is KAGVTQTPRYLIKTRGQQVTLSCSPISGHRSVSWYQQTPGQGLQFLFEYFSETQRNKGNFPGRFSGRQFSNSRSEMNVSTLELGDSALYLCASRLAGPNTGELFFGEGSRLTVL.

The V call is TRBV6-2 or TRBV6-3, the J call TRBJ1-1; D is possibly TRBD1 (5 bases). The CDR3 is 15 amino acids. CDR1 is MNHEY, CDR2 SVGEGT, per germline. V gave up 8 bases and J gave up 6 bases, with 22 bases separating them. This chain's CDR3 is CASGHSPGLGAEAFF. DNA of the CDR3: TGTGCCAGCGGCCATTCGCCGGGGCTTGGTGCTGAAGCTTTCTTT.

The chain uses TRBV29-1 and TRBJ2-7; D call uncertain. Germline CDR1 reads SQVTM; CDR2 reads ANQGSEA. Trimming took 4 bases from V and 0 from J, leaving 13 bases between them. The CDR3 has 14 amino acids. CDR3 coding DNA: TGCAGCGTTGTCTTCCTTGCCTCCTCCTACGAGCAGTACTTC. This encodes CSVVFLASSYEQYF.

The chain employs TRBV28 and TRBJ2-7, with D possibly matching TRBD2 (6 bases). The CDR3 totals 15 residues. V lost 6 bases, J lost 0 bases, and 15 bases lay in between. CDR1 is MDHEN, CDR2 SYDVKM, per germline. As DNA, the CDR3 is TGTGCCAGCAGACCAGCTAGCGCCTTCTCCTACGAGCAGTACTTC. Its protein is CASRPASAFSYEQYF.

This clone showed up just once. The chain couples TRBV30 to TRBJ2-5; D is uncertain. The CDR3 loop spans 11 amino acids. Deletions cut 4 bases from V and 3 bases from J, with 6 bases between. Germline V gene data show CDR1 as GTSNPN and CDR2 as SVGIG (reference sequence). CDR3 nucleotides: TGTGCCTGGACGGTCAAAGAGACCCAGTACTTC. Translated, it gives CAWTVKETQYF. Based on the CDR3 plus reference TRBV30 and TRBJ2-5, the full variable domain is SQTIHQWPATLVQPVGSPLSLECTVEGTSNPNLYWYRQAAGRGLQLLFYSVGIGQISSEVPQNLSASRPQDRQFILSSKKLLLSDSGFYLCAWTVKETQYFGPGTRLLVL.

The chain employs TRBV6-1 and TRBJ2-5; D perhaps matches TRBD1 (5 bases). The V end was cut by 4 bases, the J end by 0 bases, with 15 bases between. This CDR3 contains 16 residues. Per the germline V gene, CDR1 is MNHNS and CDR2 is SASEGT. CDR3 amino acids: CASSGTSDTHQETQYF. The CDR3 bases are TGTGCCAGCAGTGGGACCTCGGACACCCACCAAGAGACCCAGTACTTC.

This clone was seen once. The CDR3 nucleotides are TGTGCCAGCAGTTTAGCGGGAGACGAGCAGTACTTC. Translation gives CASSLAGDEQYF. The chain links TRBV12-3 or TRBV12-4 to TRBJ2-7, with D possibly matching TRBD2 (5 bases). The CDR3 is made up of 12 amino acids. The V end was cut by 0 bases, the J end by 5 bases, with 5 bases between.

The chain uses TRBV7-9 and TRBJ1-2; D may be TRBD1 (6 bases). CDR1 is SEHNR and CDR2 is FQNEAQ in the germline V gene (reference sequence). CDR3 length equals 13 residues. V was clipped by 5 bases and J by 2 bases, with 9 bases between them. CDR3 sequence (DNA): TGTGCCAGCAGCCGTGGACAGAACTATGGCTACACCTTC. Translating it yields CASSRGQNYGYTF.

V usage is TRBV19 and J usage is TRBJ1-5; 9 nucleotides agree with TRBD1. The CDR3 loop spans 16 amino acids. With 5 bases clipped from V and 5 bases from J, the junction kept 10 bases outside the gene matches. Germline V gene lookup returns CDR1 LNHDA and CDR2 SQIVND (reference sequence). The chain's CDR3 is CASSGGQGERDQPQHF. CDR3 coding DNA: TGTGCCAGTAGTGGGGGACAGGGTGAGAGGGATCAGCCCCAGCATTTT.

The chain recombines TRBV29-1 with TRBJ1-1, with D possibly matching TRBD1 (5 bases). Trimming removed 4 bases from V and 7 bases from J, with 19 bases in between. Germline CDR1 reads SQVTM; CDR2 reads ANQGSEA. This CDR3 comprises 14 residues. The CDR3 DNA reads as TGCAGCGTTGCGGATCGGCAGGGACGAGTTGAAGCTTTCTTT. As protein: CSVADRQGRVEAFF.

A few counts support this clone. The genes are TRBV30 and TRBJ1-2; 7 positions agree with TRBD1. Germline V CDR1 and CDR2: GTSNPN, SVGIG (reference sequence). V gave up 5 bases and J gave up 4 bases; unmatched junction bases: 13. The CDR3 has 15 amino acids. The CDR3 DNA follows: TGTGCCTGGGATCCGGGACAGAGAGATGGCTATGGCTACACCTTC. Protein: CAWDPGQRDGYGYTF.

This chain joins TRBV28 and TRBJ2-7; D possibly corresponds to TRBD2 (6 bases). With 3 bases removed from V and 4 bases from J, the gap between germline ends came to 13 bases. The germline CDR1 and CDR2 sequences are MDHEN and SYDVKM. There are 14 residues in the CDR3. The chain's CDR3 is CASSFLSGSYEQYF. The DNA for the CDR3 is TGTGCCAGCAGTTTCCTGAGCGGGTCATACGAGCAGTACTTC.